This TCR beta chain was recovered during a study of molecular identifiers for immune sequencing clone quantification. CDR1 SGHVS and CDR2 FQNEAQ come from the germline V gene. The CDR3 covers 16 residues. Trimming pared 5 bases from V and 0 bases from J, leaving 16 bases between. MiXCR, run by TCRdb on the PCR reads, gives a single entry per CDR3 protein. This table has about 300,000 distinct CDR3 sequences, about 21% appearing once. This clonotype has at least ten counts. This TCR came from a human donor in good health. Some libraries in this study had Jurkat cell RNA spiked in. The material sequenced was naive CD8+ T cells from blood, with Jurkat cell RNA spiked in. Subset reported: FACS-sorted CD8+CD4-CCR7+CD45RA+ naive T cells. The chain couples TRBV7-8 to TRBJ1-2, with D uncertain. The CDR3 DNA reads TGTGCCAGCAGCCCGGAGGGCGCAGCCACTAACTATGGCTACACCTTC. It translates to CASSPEGAATNYGYTF.